Listed below are T cell receptor beta chains from one sample, sequenced in a study of cytomegalovirus exposure and HLA in healthy donors. Libraries were prepared by immunoSEQ multiplex PCR; TCRdb keeps only in-frame clonotypes and omits some of them. Of around 180,000 clones detected, 75% to 90% appear once; the ten largest clones hold less than 9%. The sequencing input was PBMCs. Receptors originate from a man aged 25-45 years in good health and CMV-seropositive. Each CDR3 is given with its conserved first and last residue. Each record gives: D gene, clone size, J gene, CDR3 length, V gene, CDR3 protein, CDR3 DNA. A D gene is named only where the DNA matches it firmly. Clone sizes are given selectively: once, few, many, or a class where the clone is expanded.

>-|once|TRBJ2-2|14|TRBV5-1
CASSSHRDTGELFF
TGCGCCAGCAGCTCTCACAGGGACACCGGGGAGCTGTTTTTT
>-|-|TRBJ1-1|15|TRBV6-1
CASTHTTRQNTEAFF
TGTGCCAGCACCCACACGACAAGGCAGAACACTGAAGCTTTCTTT
>-|-|TRBJ1-2|17|TRBV4-2
CASSQDLQGGGFYGYTF
TGTGCCAGCAGCCAAGACCTCCAGGGTGGGGGGTTCTATGGCTACACCTTC
>-|-|TRBJ1-2|14|TRBV7-9
CASSLGHLNYGYTF
TGTGCCAGCAGCTTGGGACACCTTAACTATGGCTACACCTTC
>-|-|TRBJ2-7|13|TRBV9
CASSVDPAYEQYF
TGTGCCAGCAGCGTAGATCCTGCCTACGAGCAGTACTTC
>-|-|TRBJ1-1|16|TRBV5-1
CASTPVGGRGTNEAFF
TGCGCCAGCACCCCGGTGGGGGGGCGCGGGACAAATGAAGCTTTCTTT
>-|few|TRBJ1-1|14|TRBV9
CASSLDLWATEAFF
TGTGCCAGCAGCCTTGATTTATGGGCCACTGAAGCTTTCTTT
>TRBD2|-|TRBJ2-3|18|TRBV4-2
CASSQEVTGGRAIDTQYF
TGTGCCAGCAGCCAAGAAGTGACGGGCGGGAGGGCCATAGATACGCAGTATTTT
>TRBD1|-|TRBJ2-2|16|TRBV6-1
CASSALGQPYTGELFF
TGTGCCAGCAGTGCCCTGGGACAGCCATACACCGGGGAGCTGTTTTTT
>TRBD1|-|TRBJ2-2|15|TRBV5-1
CASNPKTGDTGELFF
TGCGCCAGCAACCCAAAGACAGGGGACACCGGGGAGCTGTTTTTT
>TRBD2|-|TRBJ2-7|16|TRBV11-3
CASSLAGGAAIYEQYF
TGTGCCAGCAGCTTGGCGGGGGGCGCCGCTATCTACGAGCAGTACTTC
>-|-|TRBJ1-5|15|TRBV4-3
CASSQDLGSAEPQHF
TGCGCCAGCAGCCAAGATCTTGGCTCCGCGGAGCCCCAGCATTTT
>TRBD1|-|TRBJ1-2|17|TRBV7-2
CASSLVSGGKTGYGYTF
TGTGCCAGCAGCTTAGTTTCAGGGGGAAAGACTGGCTATGGCTACACCTTC
>-|once|TRBJ2-7|14|TRBV2
CASKSSPGTYEQYF
TGTGCCAGCAAGAGTAGTCCAGGGACCTACGAGCAGTACTTC
>-|-|TRBJ2-7|17|TRBV5-8
CASSLARQGGVAYEQYF
TGTGCCAGCAGCTTGGCCAGGCAGGGTGGGGTAGCCTACGAGCAGTACTTC